Listed below are T cell receptor beta chains from one sample, sequenced in a study of blood T cells in healthy people across ages. TCRdb analysed the 5' RACE reads with MiXCR anew, one entry per CDR3 protein. This table has approximately 850,000 distinct CDR3 sequences, more than 45% appearing once. Input material: blood. Receptors were obtained from a man aged 30-40 years in good health. Each CDR3 is given with its conserved first and last residue. The D gene is left open where the match is weak. Clone size appears in some rows only: once, few, many, or a class for an expanded clone.

cdr3_nt | cdr3_aa | clone_size | d_call | j_call | v_call
TGTGCCAGCAGTTACTCGGTGGTCGGCTCCACAGATACGCAGTATTTT | CASSYSVVGSTDTQYF | few | . | TRBJ2-3 | TRBV6-2/TRBV6-3
TGTGCCAGCAGCTTAGCTCGGGACCTCTTGGCGGGGGAGACCCAGTACTTC | CASSLARDLLAGETQYF | . | . | TRBJ2-5 | TRBV7-9
TGTGCCAGCAGCCCTAGGGTTGGGGCGGCAACCTATGGCTACACCTTC | CASSPRVGAATYGYTF | . | . | TRBJ1-2 | TRBV7-2
TGTGCCAGCAGTCCCCAAGGACAGGCAGTTTACGAGCAGTACTTC | CASSPQGQAVYEQYF | . | TRBD1 | TRBJ2-7 | TRBV12-3/TRBV12-4
TGTGCCAGCAGCTTAGGTCGGGGTCTGGACGAGCAGTACTTC | CASSLGRGLDEQYF | . | . | TRBJ2-7 | TRBV7-2
TGTGCCAGCTCAGGCAGTAGCACAGATACGCAGTATTTT | CASSGSSTDTQYF | few | . | TRBJ2-3 | TRBV7-6
TGCAGCGTTGAAAGGCCGGGCACCGGGGAGCTGTTTTTT | CSVERPGTGELFF | . | . | TRBJ2-2 | TRBV29-1
TGTGCCAGCAGTCATTATGTGGGCTACGAGCAGTACTTC | CASSHYVGYEQYF | . | . | TRBJ2-7 | TRBV7-9
TGCGCCAGCACCGAACAGGGGAATAATTCACCCCTCCACTTT | CASTEQGNNSPLHF | once | TRBD1 | TRBJ1-6 | TRBV5-1
TGCGCCAGCAGCCCTCGTTTGGCGGGAGGGTTTTACAATGAGCAGTTCTTC | CASSPRLAGGFYNEQFF | . | TRBD2 | TRBJ2-1 | TRBV4-3
TGTGCCAGCAGCGCCCGGGACAGGGTTGGCAGCAACTATGGCTACACCTTC | CASSARDRVGSNYGYTF | . | TRBD1 | TRBJ1-2 | TRBV9
TGTGCCAGCAGCCAAAGTAGAGACTATGACGATACGCAGTATTTT | CASSQSRDYDDTQYF | . | . | TRBJ2-3 | TRBV3-1
TGTGCCATCAGCGAGACAGAGAACACCGGGGAGCTGTTTTTT | CAISETENTGELFF | . | . | TRBJ2-2 | TRBV10-3
TGTGCCAGCAGCTTAGCGGGGTCGGGAGGCTATCTCGGGGAGCTGTTTTTT | CASSLAGSGGYLGELFF | . | TRBD2 | TRBJ2-2 | TRBV7-6
TGTGCCAGCAGTAAGCGGTACGGAGAGACTGGAAACACCATATATTTT | CASSKRYGETGNTIYF | . | . | TRBJ1-3 | TRBV28
TGTGCCAGCAGCCGGATGGGTGGACAGGGCGGGGATGAGCAGTTCTTC | CASSRMGGQGGDEQFF | . | TRBD1 | TRBJ2-1 | TRBV9
TGCAGTGCTAGGGTGGGGGGTACCATCGAGCAGTACTTC | CSARVGGTIEQYF | . | . | TRBJ2-7 | TRBV20-1
TGTGCCAGCAGCCCTAGACTAGCTTACAATGAGCAGTTCTTC | CASSPRLAYNEQFF | . | TRBD2 | TRBJ2-1 | TRBV7-2
TGCAGTGCTGACCAAGACTATGGCTACACCTTC | CSADQDYGYTF | . | . | TRBJ1-2 | TRBV20-1
TGTGCCAGCAGTAGGACACCCCGGAATGAGCAGTTCTTC | CASSRTPRNEQFF | . | . | TRBJ2-1 | TRBV6-5
TGTGCCAGCAGTGTAGGCGGACAGGGGATGGCCACCTTC | CASSVGGQGMATF | . | TRBD1 | TRBJ1-2 | TRBV27
TGTGCCAGCAGCGCGGGCAGGGTCGAGCAGTACTTC | CASSAGRVEQYF | . | . | TRBJ2-7 | TRBV7-8
TGCAGTGCTAGGTTGGGGTGGGATACGCAGTATTTT | CSARLGWDTQYF | once | . | TRBJ2-3 | TRBV20-1
TGTGCCAGCAGTTTAGGCCTGGGAAATGAAAAACTGTTTTTT | CASSLGLGNEKLFF | . | . | TRBJ1-4 | TRBV28
TGTGCCAGCAGCCAAGTGGGGGGCCTGGCCAATGAGCAGTTCTTC | CASSQVGGLANEQFF | . | . | TRBJ2-1 | TRBV4-2
TGTGCCAGCAGCTCCCCAAGACGGAACTACGAGCAGTACTTC | CASSSPRRNYEQYF | . | . | TRBJ2-7 | TRBV7-9
TGTGCCAGCAGCCCTCGGGGACTAGCAGCGTACCAAGAGACCCAGTACTTC | CASSPRGLAAYQETQYF | few | TRBD2 | TRBJ2-5 | TRBV7-2
TGTGCCAGCAGCCAAGAGACGGGACAATCCTCCTATGGCTACACCTTC | CASSQETGQSSYGYTF | . | . | TRBJ1-2 | TRBV3-1
TGTGCCAGCAGCGGCACCAAAAACATTCAGTACTTC | CASSGTKNIQYF | . | . | TRBJ2-4 | TRBV11-2
TGTGCCAGCAGCCGATTAAACAACGGGGCCACTGAAGCTTTCTTT | CASSRLNNGATEAFF | few | . | TRBJ1-1 | TRBV7-2
TGTGCCAGCAGCTTAAAAACAGGGAGGAAATACAACCTCTATGGCTACACCTTC | CASSLKTGRKYNLYGYTF | . | . | TRBJ1-2 | TRBV7-3
TGTGCCAGCACGCGCACGACTTTAGAAGAGACCCAGTACTTC | CASTRTTLEETQYF | . | . | TRBJ2-5 | TRBV6-2/TRBV6-3